One and the same sample provided the 20 T cell receptor beta chains below, sequenced in a study of early T cells in non-severe SARS-CoV-2 infection. A single record per CDR3 protein comes from TCRdb applying MiXCR to the 5' RACE reads. The sample shows more than 95,000 distinct CDR3 sequences, roughly 9.6% of them seen only once. The input for sequencing was whole blood, taken at baseline. These receptors came from an adult who was a healthcare worker with PCR-confirmed SARS-CoV-2 infection or an uninfected control (not recorded which).

This chain joins TRBV10-3 and TRBJ2-2, with TRBD2 matching over 8 bases. Germline V gene data show CDR1 as ENHRY and CDR2 as SYGVKD. Germline trimming cut 8 bases from V and 0 bases from J; bases unmatched to any gene: 5. This CDR3 region has 15 residues. CDR3 bases: TGTGCCATCCACCGGGGGGGCGCGAACACCGGGGAGCTGTTTTTT. Translation: CAIHRGGANTGELFF.

This clonotype showed up just a few times. The gene calls are TRBV6-6 and TRBJ2-5, with TRBD2 matching 11 bases. J was trimmed by 4 bases and V by 0 bases; bases with no gene match: 4. The V gene's germline CDR1 is MNHNY and CDR2 SVGAGI (reference sequence). This CDR3 contains 16 residues. CDR3 DNA sequence: TGTGCCAGCAGTTACTCGGGCCTAGCGGGAGGAGAGACCCAGTACTTC. Translation: CASSYSGLAGGETQYF.

This clonotype was detected ten times or more. This chain links TRBV5-4 with TRBJ1-6, with D tentatively TRBD1 (5 bases). Trimming cost V 4 bases and J 6 bases, with 17 bases left between them. The length of the CDR3 is 16 residues. Germline loops: CDR1 SGHNT, CDR2 YYREEE (reference sequence). The CDR3 sequence: CASSRAIGQGNSPLHF. In DNA, the CDR3 is TGTGCCAGCAGCCGCGCGATTGGGCAGGGTAATTCACCCCTCCACTTT. Full variable domain (rest looked up from reference TRBV5-4 and TRBJ1-6): ETGVTQSPTHLIKTRGQQVTLRCSSQSGHNTVSWYQQALGQGPQFIFQYYREEENGRGNFPPRFSGLQFPNYSSELNVNALELDDSALYLCASSRAIGQGNSPLHFGNGTRLTVT.

This clonotype was recorded many times. The V and J genes are TRBV30 and TRBJ2-1; a possible D gene is TRBD1 (5 bases). CDR3 length equals 13 residues. Deletions cut 3 bases from V and 4 bases from J, with 10 bases between. Germline V gives CDR1 GTSNPN, CDR2 SVGIG (reference sequence). CDR3 sequence: CAWSADSYNEQFF. The CDR3 nucleotides read TGTGCCTGGAGCGCCGACAGTTACAATGAGCAGTTCTTC.

This clonotype was detected only a few times. V and J are TRBV7-2 and TRBJ1-2; D is ambiguous. V was pared by 5 bases and J by 3 bases, with 16 bases between. The germline CDR1 and CDR2 sequences are SGHTA and FQGNSA. The CDR3 contains 15 residues. The CDR3 nucleotides are TGTGCCAGCAGCCCCATTTACGGGGTGGACTATGGCTACACCTTC. Its protein product is CASSPIYGVDYGYTF.

The genes are TRBV7-2 and TRBJ2-2; a weak D match, TRBD2 (5 bases). Germline V gene data show CDR1 as SGHTA and CDR2 as FQGNSA. This CDR3 has 14 amino acids. Trimming took off 5 bases at V and 5 bases at J, with 12 bases between the two ends. The CDR3 bases are TGTGCCAGCAGCCCCGAGTCGGGGACCGGGGAGCTGTTTTTT. This gives the protein CASSPESGTGELFF.

This chain joins TRBV2 and TRBJ2-2, with no clear D. The V gene lost 6 bases and the J gene lost 6 bases, with 17 bases spanning the gap. Germline-derived CDR1 and CDR2 are SNHLY and FYNNEI. This CDR3 has 15 amino acids. The DNA of the CDR3 is TGTGCCAGCAGCGAATTATGGACCTGGGCCGGGGAGCTGTTTTTT. Protein product: CASSELWTWAGELFF.

The chain couples TRBV7-2 to TRBJ1-4, with D perhaps TRBD1 (6 bases). Germline lookup yields CDR1 SGHTA and CDR2 FQGNSA. V was clipped by 5 bases and J by 7 bases, with 14 bases between them. The CDR3 consists of 14 residues. The CDR3 nucleotides read TGTGCCAGCAGCCCCAACGGGGGCGGTGAAAAACTGTTTTTT. Residues: CASSPNGGGEKLFF.

This clonotype has a handful of counts. The V and J genes are TRBV27 and TRBJ1-2, with 8 bases matching TRBD1. The CDR3 has 16 amino acids. Germline assignment: CDR1 MNHEY and CDR2 SMNVEV (reference sequence). The J segment lost 1 base and the V segment lost 2 bases, leaving 6 bases of the junction unmatched. The CDR3 is CASSLTGGVSNYGYTF. In DNA, the CDR3 is TGTGCCAGCAGTTTAACAGGGGGAGTGAGTAACTATGGCTACACCTTC.

The V call is TRBV5-1, the J call TRBJ2-5, with 10 bases that match TRBD1. The V segment lost 2 bases and the J segment 3 bases; nucleotides outside the gene matches: 1. The CDR3 spans 14 residues. Germline V gives CDR1 SGHRS, CDR2 YFSETQ. The CDR3: CASSFGTGEETQYF. In nucleotides, the CDR3 is TGCGCCAGCAGCTTTGGGACAGGGGAAGAGACCCAGTACTTC.

This clonotype was recorded a few times. The CDR3 region has the DNA TGTGCCATCAATCTAGCGGGAGTCGACAATGAGCAGTTCTTC. This codes for CAINLAGVDNEQFF. J is TRBJ2-1 and V is TRBV10-3; TRBD2 matches 10 bases. Germline trimming cut 7 bases from V and 5 bases from J; bases unmatched to any gene: 5. Per germline, CDR1 ENHRY and CDR2 SYGVKD. The CDR3 is made up of 14 amino acids.

The chain is built from TRBV12-3 or TRBV12-4 and TRBJ1-2; D gene ambiguous. Trimming shortened V by 7 bases and J by 2 bases, and 11 bases separated the two germline ends. CDR3 size: 13 residues. The chain's CDR3 is CASKAGRNYGYTF. The CDR3 DNA reads as TGTGCCAGCAAGGCAGGACGGAACTATGGCTACACCTTC.

There are a few counts of this clonotype. The chain recombines TRBV3-1 with TRBJ2-3, with D perhaps being TRBD1 or TRBD2 (5 bases each). The germline V gene has CDR1 LGHDT and CDR2 YNNKEL (reference sequence). Trimming shortened V by 4 bases and J by 5 bases, and 13 bases separated the two germline ends. This CDR3 region has 14 residues. In DNA, the CDR3 is TGTGCCAGCAGCCGGGGGTCCCGCGGAGATACGCAGTATTTT. This translates into CASSRGSRGDTQYF.

This clonotype has only a few counts. This chain uses TRBV27 with TRBJ1-6; TRBD1 aligns across 7 bases. Germline V gene data show CDR1 as MNHEY and CDR2 as SMNVEV (reference sequence). This CDR3 is built from 14 residues. With V trimmed by 3 bases and J by 7 bases, 3 bases remained unmatched. The CDR3 DNA sequence: TGTGCCAGCAGTTTTTCGGACAGGAATTCACCCCTCCACTTT. Its translation: CASSFSDRNSPLHF.

This clonotype was detected a few times. This rearrangement joins TRBV9 to TRBJ2-2, with 9 bases that match TRBD1. CDR1 SGDLS and CDR2 YYNGEE come from the germline V gene. This CDR3 is built from 16 residues. V was pared by 6 bases and J by 6 bases, with 12 bases of the junction left unmatched. CDR3 in DNA: TGTGCCAGCATCAACAGGGGGCGAGATAGGGCCGGGGAGCTGTTTTTT. This encodes CASINRGRDRAGELFF.

The sample holds many counts of this clonotype. The chain employs TRBV14 and TRBJ2-7; D unclear. The CDR3 has 14 residues. Germline values: CDR1 SGHDN, CDR2 FVKESK. Deletions cut 0 bases from V and 0 bases from J, with 6 bases between. CDR3 bases: TGTGCCAGCAGCCAAGATCCAGCCTCCTACGAGCAGTACTTC. The encoded protein is CASSQDPASYEQYF.

This clonotype was seen many times. The rearrangement joins TRBV18 to TRBJ1-1, with 7 bases lining up with TRBD1. Per the germline V gene, CDR1 is KGHSH and CDR2 is LQKENI. The CDR3 runs 15 residues. With 8 bases clipped from V and 0 bases from J, the junction kept 9 bases outside the gene matches. In DNA form, the CDR3 reads TGTGCCAGCACTGGACAGGTTAACATGAACACTGAAGCTTTCTTT. Protein product: CASTGQVNMNTEAFF.

This clonotype was recorded many times. The V and J genes are TRBV2 and TRBJ1-1, with 8 bases identical to TRBD1. Looked up from germline, CDR1 is SNHLY and CDR2 is FYNNEI. J lost 11 bases, V lost 1 base, and 3 bases had no gene match. The length of the CDR3 is 12 residues. The CDR3, as DNA: TGTGCCAGCAGTGAAGGGACAGGGAAGGCTTTCTTT. It encodes CASSEGTGKAFF.

This clonotype was seen only a few times. The chain couples TRBV19 to TRBJ2-7; 8 positions match TRBD1. The CDR3 contains 12 residues. The V and J ends lost 5 bases and 6 bases, in that order; junction bases with no gene match: 3. From germline, CDR1 is LNHDA and CDR2 SQIVND (reference sequence). The CDR3 here is CASSQGAGEQYF. The CDR3 coding sequence is TGTGCCAGTAGTCAGGGGGCGGGCGAGCAGTACTTC.

This clonotype was seen many times. The chain carries TRBV10-2 and TRBJ2-5; D might be TRBD1 (6 bases). The CDR3 is 13 amino acids. V lost 4 bases, J lost 5 bases, and 11 bases lay in between. Germline V gene lookup returns CDR1 WSHSY and CDR2 SAAADI. The CDR3 bases are TGCGCCAGCAGTGCAGGGGCGAGGGAGACCCAGTACTTC. Protein product: CASSAGARETQYF.